The next 19 T cell receptor beta chains were all read from a single sample in a study of tissue T cells after allogeneic stem cell transplantation. Clones were sequenced by immunoSEQ multiplex PCR, and TCRdb holds only the in-frame ones, with some missing. The sample has fewer than 30,000 clones; roughly 80% are singletons. Specimen: tissue from the ileum, collected at autopsy. These receptors all come from a female donor of 60 years or more with lung cancer.

The V call is TRBV6-6, the J call TRBJ2-2, with TRBD2 identical over 9 bases. Germline CDR1 and CDR2: MNHNY and SVGAGI (reference sequence). The ends lost 7 bases at V and 5 bases at J; junction bases unmatched: 5. The CDR3 extends over 14 amino acids. Here the CDR3 DNA reads TGTGCCAGCACCCTAGCGGGAAGAACCGGGGAGCTGTTTTTT. This translates into CASTLAGRTGELFF.

This clone has only a few counts. The chain is built from TRBV6-5 and TRBJ1-4; D is possibly TRBD1 (6 bases). Germline V gene data show CDR1 as MNHEY and CDR2 as SVGAGI. Trimming stripped 0 bases from V and 8 bases from J, with 10 bases between. This CDR3 spans 14 amino acids. DNA for the CDR3: TGTGCCAGCAGTTACTCAAGAGGGGGGGAAAAACTGTTTTTT. This encodes CASSYSRGGEKLFF.

This chain links TRBV4-1 with TRBJ2-4, with D maybe TRBD2 (6 bases). The CDR3 extends over 13 amino acids. Germline V gives CDR1 MGHRA, CDR2 YSYEKL. V was pared by 1 base and J by 8 bases, with 9 bases between. CDR3 in DNA: TGCGCCAGCAGCCAAGCGGGGAGGTACATTCAGTACTTC. This codes for CASSQAGRYIQYF.

The V and J genes are TRBV11-2 and TRBJ2-5, with D perhaps given as TRBD1 or TRBD2 (5 bases each). The CDR3 spans 15 residues. Germline CDR1 reads SGHAT; CDR2 reads FQNNGV. Trimming took off 2 bases at V and 0 bases at J, with 10 bases between the two ends. CDR3 amino acids: CASSLRGSHQETQYF. The CDR3 coding sequence is TGTGCCAGCAGCTTACGGGGCTCCCACCAAGAGACCCAGTACTTC.

The gene calls are TRBV10-3 and TRBJ2-6; D possibly corresponds to TRBD1 (6 bases). The CDR3 loop spans 13 amino acids. The germline CDR1 and CDR2 sequences are ENHRY and SYGVKD. The ends were cut back, 11 bases at V and 2 bases at J, with 10 bases in the middle. The CDR3 region has the DNA TGTGCCGTAGGGGGTCCTGGGGCCAACGTCCTGACTTTC. As protein: CAVGGPGANVLTF.

The sample holds one count of this clone. J is TRBJ1-5 and V is TRBV7-8; 7 bases are shared with TRBD1. This CDR3 has 16 amino acids. CDR1 and CDR2 from the germline V gene are SGHVS and FQNEAQ. With 5 bases clipped from V and 5 bases from J, the junction kept 12 bases outside the gene matches. CDR3 amino acids: CASSPGWDSSYQPQHF. CDR3 DNA sequence: TGTGCCAGCAGCCCCGGCTGGGACAGTTCGTATCAGCCCCAGCATTTT.

The chain employs TRBV5-4 and TRBJ2-7, with 8 bases matching TRBD1. With V trimmed by 1 base and J by 5 bases, 17 bases remained unmatched. The CDR3 consists of 18 residues. Germline values: CDR1 SGHNT, CDR2 YYREEE (reference sequence). This chain's CDR3 is CASSLSFFNRRQGHEQYF. The CDR3, as DNA: TGTGCCAGCAGCTTGTCTTTTTTTAACCGTCGACAGGGGCACGAGCAGTACTTC.

This chain joins TRBV11-3 and TRBJ2-1; weak D call: TRBD2 (6 bases). Germline assignment: CDR1 SGHNT and CDR2 YENEEA. V lost 5 bases and J 10 bases, leaving 12 bases between the germline ends. This CDR3 has 12 amino acids. CDR3 in amino acids: CASSPTSGEQFF. The CDR3 DNA is TGTGCCAGCAGCCCCACGAGCGGGGAGCAGTTCTTC. Full variable domain (rest looked up from reference TRBV11-3 and TRBJ2-1): EAGVVQSPRYKIIEKKQPVAFWCNPISGHNTLYWYLQNLGQGPELLIRYENEEAVDDSQLPKDRFSAERLKGVDSTLKIQPAELGDSAVYLCASSPTSGEQFFGPGTRLTVL.

V and J are TRBV14 and TRBJ1-4, with 10 bases aligning to TRBD1. The V gene end was trimmed by 2 bases and the J gene end by 7 bases; junction bases not matched to a gene: 4. Germline V gives CDR1 SGHDN, CDR2 FVKESK. The CDR3 loop spans 15 amino acids. CDR3 amino acids: CASSQLTGGIEKLFF. The CDR3 DNA reads TGTGCCAGCAGCCAACTGACAGGGGGCATTGAAAAACTGTTTTTT.

Of note for this clone: Sequence at one end of the junction differs from germline and may be a read error. This sample also contains other DNA sequences that code for the same CDR3. The CDR3 spells CAWSFSSGKNIQYF. The CDR3 coding sequence is TGCGCCTGGAGTTTCAGCTCGGGCAAAAACATTCAGTACTTC. This chain connects TRBV30 to TRBJ2-4; D is undetermined. This CDR3 has 14 amino acids. Germline CDR1 and CDR2: GTSNPN and SVGIG (reference sequence).

V and J are TRBV6-1 and TRBJ1-4; D call uncertain. Trimming took off 2 bases at V and 5 bases at J, with 9 bases between the two ends. CDR3 length equals 14 residues. Germline V gene lookup returns CDR1 MNHNS and CDR2 SASEGT. CDR3 bases: TGTGCCAGCAGTGAACCAGACTTAAATGAAAAACTGTTTTTT. This sequence encodes CASSEPDLNEKLFF.

The CDR3 is CASSPKDTNEQFF. CDR3 bases: TGTGCCAGCAGCCCCAAGGACACCAATGAGCAGTTCTTC. This chain uses TRBV7-9 with TRBJ2-1, with D possibly matching TRBD1 (5 bases). The germline V and J ends were trimmed by 5 bases and 6 bases, with 11 bases remaining between them. CDR3 length equals 13 residues. Per germline, CDR1 SEHNR and CDR2 FQNEAQ (reference sequence).

This clone was detected a few times. V gene TRBV7-3 combines with J gene TRBJ2-7; D unclear. V dropped 5 bases and J dropped 3 bases, with 17 bases sitting between them. Germline-derived CDR1 and CDR2 are SGHTA and FQGTGA. This CDR3 has 15 residues. The CDR3 DNA is TGTGCCAGCAGCCCCCCGGCCGGCCCCGACTACGAGCAGTACTTC. This sequence encodes CASSPPAGPDYEQYF. Variable domain in full (rest from reference TRBV7-3 and TRBJ2-7): GAGVSQTPSNKVTEKGKYVELRCDPISGHTALYWYRQSLGQGPEFLIYFQGTGAADDSGLPNDRFFAVRPEGSVSTLKIQRTERGDSAVYLCASSPPAGPDYEQYFGPGTRLTVT.

The rearrangement joins TRBV21-1 to TRBJ1-1. TRBV21-1 is flagged as a pseudogene. This CDR3 has 16 residues. This chain's CDR3 is CASSKDWRERGAEAFF. The CDR3 coding sequence is TGTGCCAGCAGCAAAGATTGGAGGGAGCGGGGGGCTGAAGCTTTCTTT.

The chain is built from TRBV4-1 and TRBJ1-2, with D possibly matching TRBD1 (6 bases). Deletions cut 0 bases from V and 8 bases from J, with 22 bases between. Looked up from germline, CDR1 is MGHRA and CDR2 is YSYEKL. There are 17 residues in the CDR3. The CDR3 DNA follows: TGCGCCAGCAGCCAAGATATCCCCTGGTACAGGGCTAGAGGCTACACCTTC. As protein: CASSQDIPWYRARGYTF.

The chain combines TRBV7-3 with TRBJ1-1, with 10 bases matching TRBD1. Germline CDR1 SGHTA, CDR2 FQGTGA. CDR3 length: 19 residues. V lost 1 base and J lost 1; bases outside the gene matches: 12. The CDR3 reads CASSLRPGQGNRQNTEAFF. In DNA form, the CDR3 reads TGTGCCAGCAGCTTAAGGCCGGGACAGGGGAATAGACAGAACACTGAAGCTTTCTTT.

This rearrangement joins TRBV7-3 to TRBJ2-5, with D possibly matching TRBD1 (5 bases). The CDR3 is made up of 14 amino acids. The germline CDR1 and CDR2 sequences are SGHTA and FQGTGA. Trimming left V 1 base short and J 6 bases short, with 12 bases between. The CDR3, as DNA: TGTGCCAGCAGCTTAAGTCACCAGGGAAAGACCCAGTACTTC. The encoded protein is CASSLSHQGKTQYF.

The table lists this clone with a count of one. The chain uses TRBV20-1 and TRBJ2-1; tentative D call: TRBD2 (6 bases). The CDR3 sequence is 14 residues long. Germline CDR1 and CDR2: DFQATT and SNEGSKA (reference sequence). The germline V and J ends were trimmed by 3 bases and 0 bases, with 9 bases remaining between them. The DNA of the CDR3 is TGCAGTGCTAGTCCCGGGAGCTCCTACAATGAGCAGTTCTTC. It codes for CSASPGSSYNEQFF.

The gene calls are TRBV6-6 and TRBJ2-1, with 12 bases that match TRBD1. J was trimmed by 7 bases and V by 5 bases; bases with no gene match: 9. This CDR3 region has 16 residues. CDR1 and CDR2 (germline): MNHNY, SVGAGI (reference sequence). The CDR3 loop reads CASSTAGDRGRNEQFF. The CDR3 nucleotides read TGTGCCAGCAGTACCGCCGGGGACAGGGGGCGAAATGAGCAGTTCTTC.